Presented here are 21 T cell receptor beta chains from one specimen sequenced in a study of T cell changes during pregnancy in multiple sclerosis (dated by TCRdb to about 2019). The method behind the library was the immunoSEQ multiplex PCR assay. TCRdb holds this immuneACCESS table with in-frame rearrangements only. Some clones are missing; in checked studies, unresolved V genes explain under half, and the rest has no known cause. This sample has 65,000 to 85,000 clones in its table, and about 90% of those were observed once. Of the sample, 0.29% falls within the top ten clones. The sample was CD4+ T cells from peripheral blood mononuclear cells, taken after pregnancy. The receptors derive from a female donor with multiple sclerosis, enrolled in a pregnancy study.

The rearrangement joins TRBV7-2 to TRBJ2-7; the D gene is possibly TRBD2 (5 bases). Germline values: CDR1 SGHTA, CDR2 FQGNSA. This CDR3 region has 14 residues. Deletions cut 0 bases from V and 1 base from J, with 7 bases between. CDR3 amino acids: CASSLARDSYEQYF. In nucleotides, the CDR3 is TGTGCCAGCAGCTTAGCCCGGGATTCCTACGAGCAGTACTTC.

The chain employs TRBV19 and TRBJ1-1; 7 bases are a match to TRBD1. Germline trimming cut 5 bases from V and 1 base from J; bases unmatched to any gene: 4. The CDR3 consists of 14 residues. Germline values: CDR1 LNHDA, CDR2 SQIVND (reference sequence). CDR3 nucleotides: TGTGCCAGTAGTTTCAGGGGGGCGAACACTGAAGCTTTCTTT. Translated, it gives CASSFRGANTEAFF.

The chain combines TRBV19 with TRBJ2-1; 8 nucleotides match TRBD2. This CDR3 has 16 amino acids. With 1 base clipped from V and 4 bases from J, the junction kept 6 bases outside the gene matches. CDR1 is LNHDA and CDR2 is SQIVND in the germline V gene (reference sequence). CDR3 sequence reads: CASSIGTSISYNEQFF. CDR3 coding DNA: TGTGCCAGTAGTATAGGGACTAGCATTTCTTACAATGAGCAGTTCTTC. The full variable domain, completed using reference TRBV19 and TRBJ2-1, is DGGITQSPKYLFRKEGQNVTLSCEQNLNHDAMYWYRQDPGQGLRLIYYSQIVNDFQKGDIAEGYSVSREKKESFPLTVTSAQKNPTAFYLCASSIGTSISYNEQFFGPGTRLTVL.

The V call is TRBV5-3, the J call TRBJ1-5, with D hard to call. TRBV5-3 is given ORF status, its function remaining uncertain. Trimming cost V 4 bases and J 5 bases, with 13 bases left between them. The CDR3 consists of 14 residues. The CDR3 loop is CARSQTHRDQPQHF. CDR3 nucleotide sequence: TGTGCCAGAAGCCAAACGCATCGGGATCAGCCCCAGCATTTT.

The DNA of the CDR3 is TGTGCCAGCAGCCAACGGACTAGCGGCACAGATACGCAGTATTTT. Translation: CASSQRTSGTDTQYF. The chain carries TRBV14 and TRBJ2-3; 9 bases align to TRBD2. After removal of 2 bases from V and 1 base from J, the junction contained 1 base not matched to a gene. The CDR3 covers 15 residues. Per the germline V gene, CDR1 is SGHDN and CDR2 is FVKESK.

The chain carries TRBV7-3 and TRBJ2-2; 9 bases map to TRBD2. This CDR3 is built from 15 residues. The V gene end was trimmed by 4 bases and the J gene end by 2 bases; junction bases not matched to a gene: 2. The germline CDR1 and CDR2 sequences are SGHTA and FQGTGA. The CDR3 DNA reads as TGTGCCAGCAGCTCTAGCGGGGCTAACACCGGGGAGCTGTTTTTT. Its translation: CASSSSGANTGELFF.

This sequence joins TRBV6-4 and TRBJ1-6; 7 bases fit TRBD1. Trimming took 5 bases from V and 9 from J; bases not matched to a gene: 7. The germline gives CDR1 MRHNA, CDR2 SNTAGT. This CDR3 region has 14 residues. The CDR3 protein is CASSQTGYGSPLHF. In DNA form, the CDR3 reads TGTGCCAGCAGTCAGACAGGGTACGGTTCACCCCTCCACTTT.

The chain employs TRBV5-5 and TRBJ1-1; D is uncertain. Trimming stripped 1 base from V and 4 bases from J, with 11 bases between. From germline, CDR1 is SGHKS and CDR2 YYEKEE (reference sequence). The CDR3 loop spans 14 amino acids. For the CDR3, the DNA is TGTGCCAGCAGCTTGTACGGGGTGAGCACTGAAGCTTTCTTT. Encoded protein: CASSLYGVSTEAFF.

In its sample, this clone was seen once. The chain employs TRBV30 and TRBJ1-2, with D uncertain. Germline loops: CDR1 GTSNPN, CDR2 SVGIG (reference sequence). The CDR3 has 15 amino acids. V lost 1 base and J lost 2, with 14 bases in between. Written as DNA, the CDR3 is TGTGCCTGGAGTGCTGGAGGGAACGCCAACTATGGCTACACCTTC. This sequence encodes CAWSAGGNANYGYTF.

This clone was seen a few times. Written as DNA, the CDR3 is TGCGCCAGCAGCCAAGTAGGGGCGGCTGAAGCTTTCTTT. This sequence encodes CASSQVGAAEAFF. The chain is built from TRBV4-1 and TRBJ1-1; D might be TRBD1 (5 bases). The CDR3 runs to 13 residues. Trimming cost V 1 base and J 6 bases, with 9 bases left between them. Germline lookup yields CDR1 MGHRA and CDR2 YSYEKL.

The rearrangement joins TRBV19 to TRBJ1-1; 9 bases are a match to TRBD1. CDR3 length: 17 residues. The germline CDR1 and CDR2 sequences are LNHDA and SQIVND (reference sequence). V lost 4 bases, J lost 6 bases, and 15 bases stayed unmatched. The CDR3 DNA reads TGTGCCAGTAGTAGGGCCCACGGACAGGGGTTGATGGCTGAAGCTTTCTTT. It codes for CASSRAHGQGLMAEAFF.

The chain combines TRBV19 with TRBJ2-2, with TRBD1 as a possible D gene (5 bases). The CDR3 spans 14 residues. V shed 1 base and J shed 7 bases, with 10 bases lying between them. CDR1 is LNHDA and CDR2 is SQIVND in the germline V gene (reference sequence). CDR3 protein: CASSIAGIIGELFF. CDR3 in DNA: TGTGCCAGTAGTATAGCAGGGATAATCGGGGAGCTGTTTTTT.

This rearrangement joins TRBV7-3 to TRBJ2-3; D may be TRBD2 (6 bases). Deletions cut 5 bases from V and 9 bases from J, with 15 bases between. Germline CDR1 reads SGHTA; CDR2 reads FQGTGA. This CDR3 region has 13 residues. CDR3 sequence: CASSHAGISTQYF. The DNA for the CDR3 is TGTGCCAGCAGCCACGCGGGGATCTCGACGCAGTATTTT. Complete variable domain (other parts from reference TRBV7-3 and TRBJ2-3): GAGVSQTPSNKVTEKGKYVELRCDPISGHTALYWYRQSLGQGPEFLIYFQGTGAADDSGLPNDRFFAVRPEGSVSTLKIQRTERGDSAVYLCASSHAGISTQYFGPGTRLTVL.

This chain uses TRBV2 with TRBJ2-7, with 7 bases that match TRBD1. The CDR3 covers 14 residues. The ends lost 6 bases at V and 1 base at J; junction bases unmatched: 6. Per the germline V gene, CDR1 is SNHLY and CDR2 is FYNNEI. The CDR3, as DNA: TGTGCCAGCAGAATGACAGGGACATCCTACGAGCAGTACTTC. Translated: CASRMTGTSYEQYF.

This sequence joins TRBV7-2 and TRBJ1-1; D gene unclear. Germline V gene lookup returns CDR1 SGHTA and CDR2 FQGNSA. The V and J ends lost 2 bases and 0 bases respectively, with 7 bases between them. This CDR3 has 14 residues. The CDR3 coding sequence is TGTGCCAGCAGCTTACTGGGCCTGAACACTGAAGCTTTCTTT. As protein: CASSLLGLNTEAFF.

The rearrangement links TRBV30 to TRBJ1-3; unclear D gene. This CDR3 spans 14 amino acids. Germline V lookup: CDR1 GTSNPN, CDR2 SVGIG (reference sequence). The V end was cut by 0 bases, the J end by 2 bases, with 8 bases between. CDR3 in DNA: TGTGCCTGGAGTGTATACGGGACTGGAAACACCATATATTTT. It is translated as CAWSVYGTGNTIYF.

This chain connects TRBV5-4 to TRBJ2-5, with D maybe TRBD2 (6 bases). V shed 2 bases and J shed 2 bases, with 13 bases lying between them. From germline, CDR1 is SGHNT and CDR2 YYREEE (reference sequence). The CDR3 loop spans 15 amino acids. CDR3 coding DNA: TGTGCCAGCAGCTTTGGGGGGAATTCGCAAGAGACCCAGTACTTC. Encoded protein: CASSFGGNSQETQYF.

With regard to this clone: Other DNA sequences in this specimen translate into the identical CDR3. The chain recombines TRBV5-1 with TRBJ1-1, with 8 bases fitting TRBD1. This CDR3 spans 13 amino acids. V shed 3 bases, J shed 5 bases, and the junction held 3 bases outside the gene matches. The germline CDR1 and CDR2 sequences are SGHRS and YFSETQ. DNA for the CDR3: TGCGCCAGCAGCTCACAGGGGGGGACTGAAGCTTTCTTT. It translates to CASSSQGGTEAFF.

J is TRBJ2-5 and V is TRBV5-1; possible D gene TRBD1, 5 bases. The V gene lost 1 base and the J gene lost 2 bases, with 12 bases spanning the gap. The CDR3 spans 15 residues. Per germline, CDR1 SGHRS and CDR2 YFSETQ. The DNA of the CDR3 is TGCGCCAGCAGCTTGTTTCAGGGTTTACAAGAGACCCAGTACTTC. Its protein is CASSLFQGLQETQYF.

The J gene is TRBJ1-2, the V gene TRBV6-5; the D gene is possibly TRBD1 (5 bases). This CDR3 is 12 amino acids long. The V gene's germline CDR1 is MNHEY and CDR2 SVGAGI. Between the trimmed V and J ends, which lost 5 bases and 8 bases, there was a span of 12 bases. The CDR3 region has the DNA TGTGCCAGCAGTGTACCGGGGGGAGGCTACACCTTC. It is translated as CASSVPGGGYTF.

This sequence joins TRBV11-2 and TRBJ2-5; D is perhaps TRBD1 (5 bases). This CDR3 has 15 amino acids. The germline CDR1 and CDR2 sequences are SGHAT and FQNNGV. Trimming took off 1 base at V and 4 bases at J, with 13 bases between the two ends. CDR3 nucleotides: TGTGCCAGCAGCTTAGTAATCCCGCAGGGAGAGACCCAGTACTTC. Protein product: CASSLVIPQGETQYF.